The present T cell receptor beta chain was sequenced within a study of CD8+ T cells in alopecia areata. The sample holds a few counts of this clone. RNA was extracted and reverse transcribed into cDNA as the sequencing template. The method was immunoSEQ multiplex PCR; TCRdb's version includes in-frame clones alone and lacks a portion of them. The sample has fewer than 250,000 clones, around 62% seen once; the top ten hold just over 0.45%. Germline assignment: CDR1 KGHSH and CDR2 LQKENI. The CDR3 has 12 residues. Trimming stripped 3 bases from V and 3 bases from J, with 3 bases between. Sequences were derived from CD4+ T cells sorted from blood, sampled at week 0. The receptor was derived from a human donor with alopecia areata. The chain is built from TRBV18 and TRBJ1-5; D gene unclear. The CDR3 here is CASSPSNQPQHF. The CDR3 DNA reads TGTGCCAGCTCACCTTCCAATCAGCCCCAGCATTTT.